The next 4 T cell receptor beta chains were all read from a single sample in a study of tissue T cells after allogeneic stem cell transplantation. Some clones are missing from TCRdb's copy, which holds only in-frame ones; the method was immunoSEQ multiplex PCR. The sample carries 2,500 to 3,500 clones, 55% recorded once. As for time point: mouse harvest day 7 after allogeneic transplant. Mouse grafts combined 10^7 T-cell-depleted bone marrow cells with 10^6 splenic CD5+ T cells. Sequenced sample: gut tissue. The origin of the receptors is a female BALB/c mouse given C57BL/6 T cells with graft-versus-host disease after an allogeneic hematopoietic cell transplant.

Notes on this clone: All gene names here are mouse names. The read falls 1 residue short of the CDR3 end, and the missing part is taken from the germline J gene. The chain carries TRBV23 and TRBJ1-4. CDR3 size: 11 residues. The V gene's germline CDR1 is KGHTA and CDR2 FQNQQP. The sequenced CDR3 bases are TGCTCCAGCAGTCAACCCGAAAGATTATTT. This sequence encodes CSSSQPERLF. The complete CDR3 reads CSSSQPERLFF.

Points on this clone: The listed genes are named as in mouse. With the read ending 1 residue before the CDR3 end, the germline J gene is used to fill in that end. The chain has TRBV13-1 and TRBJ2-1; the D is unclear. In germline, CDR1 is NSHNY, CDR2 SYGAGN. The CDR3 length is 11 residues. The V end lost 7 bases, the J end lost 4 bases, and 6 bases lay between the germline ends. The part of the CDR3 DNA that was read is TGTGCCAGCCGGCATTATGCTGAGCAGTTC. Translation: CASRHYAEQF. The whole CDR3 reads CASRHYAEQFF.

Concerning this clone: The genes are named according to mouse. The read stops 1 residue short of the end of the CDR3; the missing end is completed from the germline J gene. V gene TRBV26 combines with J gene TRBJ1-1, with D perhaps matching TRBD1 (5 bases). Per the germline V gene, CDR1 is KGHPV and CDR2 is FQNQEV (reference sequence). Trimming left V 0 bases short and J 0 bases short, with 5 bases between. CDR3 length: 14 amino acids. CDR3 DNA (partial): TGTGCCAGCAGTCTGTCGGGACAGAACACAGAAGTCTTC. Translating gives CASSLSGQNTEVF. The whole CDR3 region reads CASSLSGQNTEVFF.

This clone occurred a few times. Genes here carry mouse names. From the germline J gene comes the end of the CDR3, since the read stops 1 residue before it. V gene TRBV19 combines with J gene TRBJ2-7, with a weak D call TRBD1 (5 bases). Germline V gene sequence: CDR1 FNHDT, CDR2 SITEND (reference sequence). The CDR3 has 12 amino acids. Between the trimmed V and J ends, which lost 2 bases and 5 bases, there was a span of 8 bases. The sequenced CDR3 bases are TGTGCCAGCAGTATCCGCAGGGATGAACAGTAC. It encodes CASSIRRDEQY. The complete CDR3 reads CASSIRRDEQYF.